Listed here are 5 T cell receptor beta chains from one sample, sequenced in a study of T-cell memory formation after mild COVID-19 (dated by TCRdb to the early 2020s). Libraries were prepared through 5' RACE. The data were produced on an Illumina NovaSeq 6000. TCRdb trimmed public reads at Q25 via fastp, called clones via MiXCR and kept in-frame beta chains. For every CDR3 protein sequence, its rows merge into one entry that carries the most common genes and DNA. The sample table holds some 310,000 distinct CDR3 sequences, of which less than 25% were seen once. In total, the top ten clones hold roughly 21% of the sample. Sequencing input: PBMCs or a T cell subset sorted from them (not recorded which). These receptors originate from a man between 18 and 35 years old who had mild COVID-19 (a few samples of this study predate the infection). The sample titles of this study are shuffled in the database, so cell type and time point are left out; the donor was told from shared clones.

This clonotype was recorded many times. The chain uses TRBV7-2 and TRBJ2-2; D is unresolved. V lost 4 bases and J lost 6, with 12 bases in between. The CDR3 length is 14 residues. Germline V lookup: CDR1 SGHTA, CDR2 FQGNSA. The CDR3 sequence is CASSYSQGPGELFF. CDR3 nucleotides: TGTGCCAGCAGCTACTCCCAAGGACCCGGGGAGCTGTTTTTT.

The J gene is TRBJ1-5, the V gene TRBV12-3 or TRBV12-4; D is uncertain. V lost 3 bases to trimming and J lost 5 bases, with 14 bases between them. The CDR3 extends over 15 amino acids. CDR3 loop: CASSFSRNIHQPQHF. The CDR3 DNA reads TGTGCCAGCAGTTTCTCACGGAACATTCATCAGCCCCAGCATTTT.

The table lists this clonotype with a few counts. The gene calls are TRBV11-3 and TRBJ2-2, with D unresolved. From germline, CDR1 is SGHNT and CDR2 YENEEA. The CDR3 runs 15 residues. The V end lost 2 bases, the J end lost 4 bases, and 11 bases lay between the germline ends. Here the CDR3 reads CASSLSGSSTGELFF. For the CDR3, the DNA is TGTGCCAGCAGCTTATCCGGGTCGAGCACCGGGGAGCTGTTTTTT.

The CDR3 DNA follows: TGCGCCAGCACCCCAAGCGGGGTGTACAATGAGCAGTTCTTC. Translation gives CASTPSGVYNEQFF. The chain is built from TRBV4-1 and TRBJ2-1; 7 positions agree with TRBD2. From germline, CDR1 is MGHRA and CDR2 YSYEKL. The trim removed 7 bases at V and 4 bases at J, leaving 7 bases unmatched. The CDR3 covers 14 residues.

This clonotype occurred a few times. The rearrangement links TRBV13 to TRBJ1-1; 9 positions agree with TRBD1. CDR1 is PRHDT, CDR2 FYEKMQ, per germline (reference sequence). The CDR3 runs 14 residues. Unmatched junction bases numbered 3, after V lost 3 bases and J lost 4 bases. CDR3 region: CASSFLTGGTEAFF. The DNA of the CDR3 is TGTGCCAGCAGCTTCCTGACAGGGGGCACTGAAGCTTTCTTT.